Listed here are 28 T cell receptor beta chains from one sample, sequenced in a study of cytomegalovirus exposure and HLA in healthy donors. The PCR made use of 60 Vbeta and 13 Jbeta primers. The method was immunoSEQ multiplex PCR; TCRdb's version includes in-frame clones alone and lacks a portion of them. The sample has 150,000 or so clones, around four fifths seen once. Sequenced material: PBMCs. Every receptor here comes from a woman in her thirties or forties in good health and CMV-seronegative.

The J gene is TRBJ2-7, the V gene TRBV28, with D maybe TRBD2 (5 bases). V dropped 3 bases and J dropped 0 bases, with 12 bases sitting between them. The CDR3 totals 15 residues. The germline gives CDR1 MDHEN, CDR2 SYDVKM. The CDR3 DNA follows: TGTGCCAGCAGTTTCGGACTTGGTCCCTCCTACGAGCAGTACTTC. Translated, it gives CASSFGLGPSYEQYF. Supplemented by reference TRBV28 and TRBJ2-7, the full variable domain reads DVKVTQSSRYLVKRTGEKVFLECVQDMDHENMFWYRQDPGLGLRLIYFSYDVKMKEKGDIPEGYSVSREKKERFSLILESASTNQTSMYLCASSFGLGPSYEQYFGPGTRLTVT.

This clone was observed a few times. V and J are TRBV7-2 and TRBJ1-2; 9 nucleotides agree with TRBD1. The CDR3 spans 15 residues. CDR1 and CDR2 from the germline V gene are SGHTA and FQGNSA. V dropped 5 bases and J dropped 8; count of bases not matched to a gene: 12. The CDR3 sequence is CASSRPGTGIGGYTF. In DNA, the CDR3 is TGTGCCAGCAGCCGTCCCGGGACAGGGATCGGCGGCTACACCTTC.

The V call is TRBV30, the J call TRBJ2-1; D may be TRBD1 (5 bases). V lost 0 bases to trimming and J lost 0 bases, with 21 bases between them. Germline assignment: CDR1 GTSNPN and CDR2 SVGIG (reference sequence). The CDR3 is made up of 19 amino acids. CDR3 in DNA: TGTGCCTGGAGTGTAAGACCCCCAGGGTTGTTTCTCTCCTACAATGAGCAGTTCTTC. Protein product: CAWSVRPPGLFLSYNEQFF.

This clone was seen just once. The V gene is TRBV7-3, the J gene TRBJ1-5; D is possibly TRBD1 (6 bases). The CDR3 totals 13 residues. Germline V gene lookup returns CDR1 SGHTA and CDR2 FQGTGA. The V gene lost 4 bases and the J gene lost 7 bases, with 11 bases spanning the gap. The CDR3 protein is CASSSYRDQPQHF. The CDR3 DNA sequence: TGTGCCAGCAGCTCATACAGGGACCAGCCCCAGCATTTT. The full variable domain, its missing parts supplied by reference TRBV7-3 and TRBJ1-5, is GAGVSQTPSNKVTEKGKYVELRCDPISGHTALYWYRQSLGQGPEFLIYFQGTGAADDSGLPNDRFFAVRPEGSVSTLKIQRTERGDSAVYLCASSSYRDQPQHFGDGTRLSIL.

The V and J genes are TRBV7-5 and TRBJ2-1; the tabulated D call, TRBD2, remains unverified against the DNA. TRBV7-5 is tagged as a pseudogene. This CDR3 region has 15 residues. The CDR3 DNA reads TGTGCCAGAAGCTTGACTAGCGGGCAGGTCGATGAGCAGTTCTTC. It yields the protein CARSLTSGQVDEQFF.

The genes are TRBV19 and TRBJ1-3; D remains unclear. Trimming pared 3 bases from V and 3 bases from J, leaving 12 bases between. This CDR3 is built from 15 residues. Germline loops: CDR1 LNHDA, CDR2 SQIVND (reference sequence). The CDR3 bases are TGTGCCAGTAGTATCTCCTCAGCGCTTGGAAACACCATATATTTT. This translates into CASSISSALGNTIYF.

The V and J genes are TRBV5-1 and TRBJ2-5; 8 bases line up with TRBD2. V trimming: 3 bases; J trimming: 5 bases; junction bases outside the gene matches: 3. The CDR3 consists of 13 residues. Germline CDR1 SGHRS, CDR2 YFSETQ. In DNA, the CDR3 is TGCGCCAGCAGCTCGGGCGGGAGGGAGACCCAGTACTTC. Translation: CASSSGGRETQYF. The full variable domain, completed using reference TRBV5-1 and TRBJ2-5, is KAGVTQTPRYLIKTRGQQVTLSCSPISGHRSVSWYQQTPGQGLQFLFEYFSETQRNKGNFPGRFSGRQFSNSRSEMNVSTLELGDSALYLCASSSGGRETQYFGPGTRLLVL.

This chain uses TRBV11-2 with TRBJ1-2; 7 nucleotides match TRBD1. The germline V gene encodes CDR1 SGHAT and CDR2 FQNNGV. The V gene end was trimmed by 5 bases and the J gene end by 1 base; junction bases not matched to a gene: 16. This CDR3 contains 18 residues. The chain's CDR3 is CASSQIKGTASGNYGYTF. The CDR3 nucleotides read TGTGCCAGCAGCCAGATAAAAGGGACAGCCTCGGGTAACTATGGCTACACCTTC.

This clone was seen once. V and J are TRBV28 and TRBJ2-1; tentatively, D is TRBD1 (5 bases). Trimming stripped 7 bases from V and 8 bases from J, with 15 bases between. The CDR3 covers 13 residues. The germline gives CDR1 MDHEN, CDR2 SYDVKM. This CDR3 is CASNPGASYEQFF. As DNA, the CDR3 is TGTGCCAGCAACCCTGGGGCATCCTATGAGCAGTTCTTC.

The rearrangement joins TRBV7-2 to TRBJ1-5; no definite D call. Germline CDR1 and CDR2: SGHTA and FQGNSA. The germline V and J ends were trimmed by 1 base and 3 bases, with 4 bases remaining between them. This CDR3 contains 13 residues. This chain's CDR3 is CASSLVHNQPQHF. The CDR3 DNA sequence: TGTGCCAGCAGCTTAGTCCACAATCAGCCCCAGCATTTT.

As concerns this clone: Other DNA sequences within the sample encode an identical CDR3. This chain links TRBV2 with TRBJ1-2, with TRBD1 identical over 7 bases. Germline CDR1 and CDR2: SNHLY and FYNNEI. Trimming cost V 6 bases and J 4 bases; bases outside gene matches: 11. The CDR3 runs 15 residues. The chain's CDR3 is CASRNLSTGLYGYTF. Written as DNA, the CDR3 is TGTGCCAGCAGGAACCTATCGACAGGGCTCTATGGCTACACCTTC.

The rearrangement links TRBV7-2 to TRBJ1-5; 7 nucleotides align to TRBD1. The CDR3 has 17 residues. CDR1 and CDR2 (germline): SGHTA, FQGNSA. V was pared by 2 bases and J by 4 bases, with 11 bases of the junction left unmatched. The CDR3 DNA reads TGTGCCAGCAGCTTACGAGTAGGGGGCATGGTTAATCAGCCCCAGCATTTT. Translating it yields CASSLRVGGMVNQPQHF.

V is TRBV10-1 and J is TRBJ2-2, with 9 bases identical to TRBD2. With V trimmed by 3 bases and J by 5 bases, 1 base remained unmatched. This CDR3 contains 14 residues. The germline V gene has CDR1 WNHNN and CDR2 SYGVQD (reference sequence). The CDR3, as DNA: TGCGCCAGCAGTGAAGCGGGAGGTACCGGGGAGCTGTTTTTT. It specifies CASSEAGGTGELFF.

The gene calls are TRBV5-4 and TRBJ2-3, with 9 bases lining up with TRBD2. CDR3 length: 16 residues. The germline gives CDR1 SGHNT, CDR2 YYREEE (reference sequence). V dropped 4 bases and J dropped 0; count of bases not matched to a gene: 6. The CDR3 loop is CASSDGTSPSTDTQYF. The DNA of the CDR3 is TGTGCCAGCAGCGACGGGACTAGCCCTAGCACAGATACGCAGTATTTT.

The CDR3 is CASRTGGNGYTF. The CDR3 region has the DNA TGTGCCAGCAGGACAGGGGGTAATGGCTACACCTTC. The gene calls are TRBV6-5 and TRBJ1-2; 9 positions match TRBD1. The germline V gene encodes CDR1 MNHEY and CDR2 SVGAGI. J was trimmed by 6 bases and V by 6 bases; bases with no gene match: 2. The CDR3 length is 12 residues.

This chain links TRBV19 with TRBJ1-1; the D is unclear. V lost 4 bases and J lost 4, with 7 bases in between. Germline CDR1 reads LNHDA; CDR2 reads SQIVND (reference sequence). CDR3 length: 12 amino acids. The CDR3 DNA follows: TGTGCCAGTAGTAGGAGAACCACTGAAGCTTTCTTT. This translates into CASSRRTTEAFF.

CDR3 region: CAWSRSSGSLEQFF. CDR3 sequence (DNA): TGTGCCTGGAGTCGATCTAGCGGGAGCCTTGAGCAGTTCTTC. The rearrangement joins TRBV30 to TRBJ2-1; 10 bases align to TRBD2. Germline V lookup: CDR1 GTSNPN, CDR2 SVGIG (reference sequence). The CDR3 is 14 amino acids. Unmatched junction bases numbered 7, after V lost 2 bases and J lost 9 bases.

The V call is TRBV2, the J call TRBJ2-3; D may be TRBD1 (6 bases). V lost 6 bases and J lost 2, with 12 bases in between. The CDR3 extends over 14 amino acids. The germline V gene has CDR1 SNHLY and CDR2 FYNNEI. The chain's CDR3 is CASRDNRVTDTQYF. In nucleotides, the CDR3 is TGTGCCAGCAGGGATAACAGGGTCACAGATACGCAGTATTTT.

The chain links TRBV7-2 to TRBJ2-1, with D perhaps TRBD2 (6 bases). The CDR3 has 13 residues. Trimming shortened V by 3 bases and J by 7 bases, and 10 bases separated the two germline ends. From germline, CDR1 is SGHTA and CDR2 FQGNSA. The CDR3 DNA is TGTGCCAGCAGCTTGGGACTGGCTAATGAGCAGTTCTTC. Its protein is CASSLGLANEQFF.

Notes on this clone: One end of the junction fails to match germline, which may point to a read error. V and J are TRBV5-1 and TRBJ1-3, with TRBD1 matching 7 bases. Germline V gives CDR1 SGHRS, CDR2 YFSETQ. This CDR3 has 15 amino acids. The chain's CDR3 is CASRLDRHSGNTIYF. In DNA, the CDR3 is TGCGCCAGCAGGTTGGACAGGCACTCTGGAAACACCATATATTTT. Full variable domain (missing parts from reference TRBV5-1 and TRBJ1-3): KAGVTQTPRYLIKTRGQQVTLSCSPISGHRSVSWYQQTPGQGLQFLFEYFSETQRNKGNFPGRFSGRQFSNSRSEMNVSTLELGDSALYLCASRLDRHSGNTIYFGEGSWLTVV.

The rearrangement joins TRBV4-1 to TRBJ2-1; TRBD2 matches 10 bases. This CDR3 contains 17 residues. With V trimmed by 0 bases and J by 0 bases, 2 bases remained unmatched. CDR1 and CDR2 from the germline V gene are MGHRA and YSYEKL. CDR3 amino acids: CASSQEGLAISYNEQFF. DNA of the CDR3: TGCGCCAGCAGCCAAGAGGGACTAGCGATCTCCTACAATGAGCAGTTCTTC.

This clone was observed a few times. The V gene is TRBV28, the J gene TRBJ2-2; 12 bases agree with TRBD2. Germline loops: CDR1 MDHEN, CDR2 SYDVKM. Losses at the gene ends were 0 bases for V and 6 bases for J; bases not matched to a gene: 5. The CDR3 consists of 17 residues. The CDR3, as DNA: TGTGCCAGCAGTTTATGGTCACTAGCGGGAGGCCCCGGGGAGCTGTTTTTT. It is translated as CASSLWSLAGGPGELFF.

The CDR3 region has the DNA TGTGCCACCAGCGTCCAGGGGGCGATGGCAGATACGCAGTATTTT. Protein sequence: CATSVQGAMADTQYF. The chain recombines TRBV15 with TRBJ2-3; 8 positions agree with TRBD1. Unmatched junction bases numbered 8, after V lost 5 bases and J lost 4 bases. The CDR3 has 15 amino acids. Germline V gene sequence: CDR1 LNHNV, CDR2 YYDKDF (reference sequence).

Concerning this clone itself: The junction shows a germline mismatch at one end, possibly a read error. The CDR3, as DNA: TGTGCCAGCAGATACAGAGAGAACACTGAAGCTCTCTTT. Amino acids: CASRYRENTEALF. The J gene is TRBJ1-1, the V gene TRBV28; no clear D. Per the germline V gene, CDR1 is MDHEN and CDR2 is SYDVKM. The length of the CDR3 is 13 residues.

V gene TRBV19 combines with J gene TRBJ1-2, with D hard to call. Germline CDR1 reads LNHDA; CDR2 reads SQIVND (reference sequence). With 4 bases removed from V and 4 bases from J, the gap between germline ends came to 7 bases. The CDR3 has 12 residues. The DNA for the CDR3 is TGTGCCAGTAGTACCAACAGCTATGGCTACACCTTC. Its translation is CASSTNSYGYTF.

CDR3 DNA sequence: TGCGCCAGCAGCCAAGATCTTTTGCAGGCCGAACAGTATAATTCACCCCTCCACTTT. As protein: CASSQDLLQAEQYNSPLHF. The rearrangement uses TRBV4-3 and TRBJ1-6; the D is unclear. Germline assignment: CDR1 LGHNA and CDR2 YSLEER. CDR3 length: 19 amino acids. V was cut by 0 bases and J by 4 bases, with 19 bases left in between.

Here the CDR3 reads CASSPPGGRQPQHF. CDR3 bases: TGTGCCAGCAGTCCCCCCGGGGGACGTCAGCCCCAGCATTTT. The chain recombines TRBV27 with TRBJ1-5, with TRBD1 as a possible D gene (5 bases). The CDR3 runs to 14 residues. The ends were cut back, 5 bases at V and 6 bases at J, with 14 bases in the middle. The V gene's germline CDR1 is MNHEY and CDR2 SMNVEV (reference sequence).

This clone has only one observation. The J gene is TRBJ1-2, the V gene TRBV5-5, with D possibly being TRBD1 (5 bases). This CDR3 is 13 amino acids long. Trimming pared 4 bases from V and 5 bases from J, leaving 12 bases between. In germline, CDR1 is SGHKS, CDR2 YYEKEE (reference sequence). The CDR3 protein is CASSLGQFYGYTF. The CDR3 DNA reads TGTGCCAGCAGCCTGGGGCAGTTTTATGGCTACACCTTC.